This T cell receptor (beta chain) was sequenced during a study of radiation and T cells in renal cell carcinoma. Study summary: Nephrectomy followed 15 Gy stereotactic body radiation by 4 weeks.

Points from the study as a whole: Top tumor clonotypes rose in blood 2 weeks post-radiation, then contracted. No pretreatment tumor biopsies were available for baseline clonotypes.

This table comes from immunoSEQ multiplex PCR, and its TCRdb copy is limited to in-frame clones, with some not included. This repertoire shows 95,000 to 150,000 clones, around 81% found once; its top ten account for roughly 6.2%. Concerning this clone: The antigen remains unidentified.

Time point denoted: blood 2 weeks post-SBRT. Noted treatment: 15 Gy SBRT to primary tumor, nephrectomy 4 weeks later. This renal cell carcinoma was of the clear cell type. The origin of this receptor is a man in his forties or fifties with renal cell carcinoma. The specimen comprised blood, sampled from a patient whose treatment included radiotherapy and nephrectomy.

DNA of the CDR3: TGTGCCAGCAGCATACAGGATAGCGGGACTGAGACAGATACGCAGTATTTT. It is translated as CASSIQDSGTETDTQYF. The J gene is TRBJ2-3, the V gene TRBV21-1; the D segment call TRBD2 is taken from the table without a DNA check. TRBV21-1 is noted as a pseudogene. CDR3 length: 17 residues.